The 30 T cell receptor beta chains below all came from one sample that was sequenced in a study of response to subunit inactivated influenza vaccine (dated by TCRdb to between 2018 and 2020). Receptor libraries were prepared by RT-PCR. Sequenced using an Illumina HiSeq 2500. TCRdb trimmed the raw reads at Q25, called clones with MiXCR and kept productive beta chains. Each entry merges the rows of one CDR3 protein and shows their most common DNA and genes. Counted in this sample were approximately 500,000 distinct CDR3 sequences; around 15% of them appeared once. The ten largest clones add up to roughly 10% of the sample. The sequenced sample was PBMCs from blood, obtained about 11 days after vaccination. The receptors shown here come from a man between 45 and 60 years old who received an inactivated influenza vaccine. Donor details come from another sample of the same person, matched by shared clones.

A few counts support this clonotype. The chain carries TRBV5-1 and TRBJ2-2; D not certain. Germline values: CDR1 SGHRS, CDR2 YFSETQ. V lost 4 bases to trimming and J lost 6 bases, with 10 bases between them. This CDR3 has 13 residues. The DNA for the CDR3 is TGCGCCAGCAGCATAGGCCCGGCCGGGGAGCTGTTTTTT. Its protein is CASSIGPAGELFF.

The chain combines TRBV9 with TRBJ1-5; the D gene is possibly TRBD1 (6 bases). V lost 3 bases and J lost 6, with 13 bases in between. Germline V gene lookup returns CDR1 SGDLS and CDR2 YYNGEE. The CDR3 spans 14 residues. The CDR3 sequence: CASSARQEGQPQHF. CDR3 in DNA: TGTGCCAGCAGCGCCAGACAGGAGGGTCAGCCCCAGCATTTT.

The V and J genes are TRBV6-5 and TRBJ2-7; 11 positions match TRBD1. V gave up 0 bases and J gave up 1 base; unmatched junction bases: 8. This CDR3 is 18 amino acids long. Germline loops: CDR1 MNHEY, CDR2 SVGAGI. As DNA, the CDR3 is TGTGCCAGCAGTTACTCGGATTTGGGACAGGGGGGTTCCTACGAGCAGTACTTC. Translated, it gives CASSYSDLGQGGSYEQYF.

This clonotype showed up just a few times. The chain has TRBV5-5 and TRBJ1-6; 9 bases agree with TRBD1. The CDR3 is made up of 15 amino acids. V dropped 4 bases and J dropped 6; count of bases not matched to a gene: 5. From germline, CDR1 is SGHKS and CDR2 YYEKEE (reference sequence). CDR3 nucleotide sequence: TGTGCCAGCAGCACCTCGACAGGGGGTAATTCACCCCTCCACTTT. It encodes CASSTSTGGNSPLHF.

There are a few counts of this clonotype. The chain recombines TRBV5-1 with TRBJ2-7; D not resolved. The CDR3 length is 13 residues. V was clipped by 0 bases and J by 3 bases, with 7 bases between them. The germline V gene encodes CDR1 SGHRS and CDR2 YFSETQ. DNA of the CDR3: TGCGCCAGCAGCTTGGAACCATTCTACGAGCAGTACTTC. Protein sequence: CASSLEPFYEQYF.

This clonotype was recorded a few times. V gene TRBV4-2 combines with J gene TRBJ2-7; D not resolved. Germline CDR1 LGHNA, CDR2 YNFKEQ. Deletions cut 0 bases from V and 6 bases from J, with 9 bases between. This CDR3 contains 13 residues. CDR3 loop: CASSQEPSTEQYF. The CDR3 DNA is TGTGCCAGCAGCCAAGAGCCCTCCACCGAGCAGTACTTC.

CDR3 nucleotide sequence: TGTGCCACGTCCCCCCCGTCCGGCTACGAGCAGTACTTC. The encoded protein is CATSPPSGYEQYF. The genes are TRBV10-3 and TRBJ2-7; D remains unclear. CDR1 is ENHRY, CDR2 SYGVKD, per germline. V lost 10 bases, J lost 3 bases, and 16 bases lay in between. This CDR3 is 13 amino acids long.

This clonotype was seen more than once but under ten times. The DNA for the CDR3 is TGCGCCAGCAGCCAAGATTTAGGGGGCGGGATCTACGAGCAGTACTTC. The encoded protein is CASSQDLGGGIYEQYF. The rearrangement uses TRBV4-3 and TRBJ2-7, with D maybe TRBD1 (7 bases). V was shortened by 0 bases and J by 3 bases, with 15 bases between the two germline ends. In germline, CDR1 is LGHNA, CDR2 YSLEER. This CDR3 has 16 amino acids.

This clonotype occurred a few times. CDR3 amino acids: CASSVGTGTAYEQYF. The DNA of the CDR3 is TGTGCCAGCAGCGTAGGGACAGGGACAGCCTACGAGCAGTACTTC. The chain joins TRBV9 to TRBJ2-7, with 8 bases lining up with TRBD1. Germline CDR1 SGDLS, CDR2 YYNGEE. This CDR3 is built from 15 residues. V was clipped by 0 bases and J by 2 bases; unmatched bases: 4.

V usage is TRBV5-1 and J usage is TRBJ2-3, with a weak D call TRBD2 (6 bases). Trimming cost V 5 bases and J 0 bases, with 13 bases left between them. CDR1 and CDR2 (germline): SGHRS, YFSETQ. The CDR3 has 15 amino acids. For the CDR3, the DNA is TGCGCCAGCAGGGGACTGGGAGCGAGCACAGATACGCAGTATTTT. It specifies CASRGLGASTDTQYF.

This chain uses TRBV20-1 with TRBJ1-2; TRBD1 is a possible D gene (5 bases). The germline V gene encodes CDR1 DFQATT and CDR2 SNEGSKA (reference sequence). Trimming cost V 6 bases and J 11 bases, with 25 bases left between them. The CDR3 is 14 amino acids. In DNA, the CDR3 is TGCAGTGCCCAGCCCGGGACCGTAGGGACGGGGTACACCTTC. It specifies CSAQPGTVGTGYTF.

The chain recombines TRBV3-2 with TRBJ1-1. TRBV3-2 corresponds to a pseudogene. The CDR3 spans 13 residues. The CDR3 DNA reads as TGTGCCAGCGCCAAGGCGGTGAACACTGAAGCTTTCTTT. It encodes CASAKAVNTEAFF.

CDR3 residues: CASSLLGAGEMGELFF. The CDR3 nucleotides are TGTGCCAGCAGCTTGCTCGGGGCAGGGGAAATGGGGGAGCTGTTTTTT. The gene calls are TRBV7-3 and TRBJ2-2; D might be TRBD1 (6 bases). This CDR3 spans 16 amino acids. Germline V gene data show CDR1 as SGHTA and CDR2 as FQGTGA. V lost 3 bases to trimming and J lost 8 bases, with 19 bases between them.

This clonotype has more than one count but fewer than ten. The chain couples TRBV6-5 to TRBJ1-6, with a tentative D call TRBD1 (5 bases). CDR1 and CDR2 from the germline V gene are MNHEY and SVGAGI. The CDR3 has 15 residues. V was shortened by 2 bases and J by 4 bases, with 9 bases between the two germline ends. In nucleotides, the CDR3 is TGTGCCAGCAGTTACGGGGGGAGATATAATTCACCCCTCCACTTT. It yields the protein CASSYGGRYNSPLHF.

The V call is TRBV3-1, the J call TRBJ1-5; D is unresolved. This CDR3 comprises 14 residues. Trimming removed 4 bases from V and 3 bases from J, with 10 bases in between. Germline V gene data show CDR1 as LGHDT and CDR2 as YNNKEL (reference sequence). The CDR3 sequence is CASSRGSANQPQHF. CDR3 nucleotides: TGTGCCAGCAGCCGAGGCTCGGCCAATCAGCCCCAGCATTTT. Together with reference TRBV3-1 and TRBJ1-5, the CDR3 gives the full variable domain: DTAVSQTPKYLVTQMGNDKSIKCEQNLGHDTMYWYKQDSKKFLKIMFSYNNKELIINETVPNRFSPKSPDKAHLNLHINSLELGDSAVYFCASSRGSANQPQHFGDGTRLSIL.

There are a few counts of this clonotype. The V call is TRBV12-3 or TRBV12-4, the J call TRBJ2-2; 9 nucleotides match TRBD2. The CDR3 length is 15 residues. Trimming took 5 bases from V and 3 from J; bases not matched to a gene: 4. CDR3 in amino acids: CASSPLAGDTGELFF. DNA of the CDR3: TGTGCCAGCAGTCCATTAGCGGGAGACACCGGGGAGCTGTTTTTT.

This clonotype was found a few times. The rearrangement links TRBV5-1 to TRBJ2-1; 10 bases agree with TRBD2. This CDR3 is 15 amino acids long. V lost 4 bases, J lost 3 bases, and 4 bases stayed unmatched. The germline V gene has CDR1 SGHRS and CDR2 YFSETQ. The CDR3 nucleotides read TGCGCCAGCAGCAGGACTAGCGGACTCTACAATGAGCAGTTCTTC. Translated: CASSRTSGLYNEQFF.

The CDR3 loop reads CASSYSTQGFGSGANVLTF. The CDR3 DNA reads as TGTGCCAGCAGTTACTCCACACAGGGGTTCGGCTCTGGGGCCAACGTCCTGACTTTC. The rearrangement joins TRBV6-5 to TRBJ2-6; 7 bases match TRBD1. Germline values: CDR1 MNHEY, CDR2 SVGAGI. This CDR3 is built from 19 residues. V shed 0 bases and J 0 bases; nucleotides not matched to a gene: 8.

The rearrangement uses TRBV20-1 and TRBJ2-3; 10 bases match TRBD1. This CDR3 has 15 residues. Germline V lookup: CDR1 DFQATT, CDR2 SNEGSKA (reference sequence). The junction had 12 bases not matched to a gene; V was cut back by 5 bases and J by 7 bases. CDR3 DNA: TGCAGTGCTCTTCCTCCGACAGGGGGCGCATATACGCAGTATTTT. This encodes CSALPPTGGAYTQYF.

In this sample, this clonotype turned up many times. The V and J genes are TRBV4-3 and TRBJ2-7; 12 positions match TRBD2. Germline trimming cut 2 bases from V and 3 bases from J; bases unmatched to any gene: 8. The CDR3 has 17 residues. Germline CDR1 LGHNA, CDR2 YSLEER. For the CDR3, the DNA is TGCGCCAGCAGCCAACGACTAGCGGGAGAAGTAATCTACGAGCAGTACTTC. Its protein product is CASSQRLAGEVIYEQYF.

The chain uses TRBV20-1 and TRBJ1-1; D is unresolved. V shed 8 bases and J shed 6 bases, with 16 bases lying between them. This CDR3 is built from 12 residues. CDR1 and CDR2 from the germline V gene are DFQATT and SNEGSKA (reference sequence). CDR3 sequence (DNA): TGCAGTCCGCAGTCATCCTGGTCTGAAGCTTTCTTT. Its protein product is CSPQSSWSEAFF.

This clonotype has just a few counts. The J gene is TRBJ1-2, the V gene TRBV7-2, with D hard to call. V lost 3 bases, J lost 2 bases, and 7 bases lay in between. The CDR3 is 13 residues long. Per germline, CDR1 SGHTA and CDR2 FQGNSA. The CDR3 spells CASSFAENYGYTF. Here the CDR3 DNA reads TGTGCCAGCAGCTTTGCGGAGAACTATGGCTACACCTTC.

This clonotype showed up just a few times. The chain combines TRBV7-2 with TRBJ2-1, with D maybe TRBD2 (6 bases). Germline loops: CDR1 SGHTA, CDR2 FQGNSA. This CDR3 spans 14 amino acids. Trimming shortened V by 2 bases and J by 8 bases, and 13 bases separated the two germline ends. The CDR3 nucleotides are TGTGCCAGCAGCTTATTGGCGCCGGGGGATGAGCAGTTCTTC. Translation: CASSLLAPGDEQFF.

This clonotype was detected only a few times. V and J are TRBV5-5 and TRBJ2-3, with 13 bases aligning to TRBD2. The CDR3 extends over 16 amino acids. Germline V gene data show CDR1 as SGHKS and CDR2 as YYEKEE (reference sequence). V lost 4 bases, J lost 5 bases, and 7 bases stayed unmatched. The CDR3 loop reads CASSGTSGGAIDTQYF. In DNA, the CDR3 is TGTGCCAGCAGCGGCACTAGCGGGGGGGCCATAGATACGCAGTATTTT.

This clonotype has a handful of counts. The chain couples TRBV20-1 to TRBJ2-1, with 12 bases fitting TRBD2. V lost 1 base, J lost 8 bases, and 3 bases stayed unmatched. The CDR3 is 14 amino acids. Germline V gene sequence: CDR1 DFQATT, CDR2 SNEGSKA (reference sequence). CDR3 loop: CSARGLAGVYEQFF. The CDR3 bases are TGCAGTGCTAGAGGACTAGCGGGAGTGTATGAGCAGTTCTTC.

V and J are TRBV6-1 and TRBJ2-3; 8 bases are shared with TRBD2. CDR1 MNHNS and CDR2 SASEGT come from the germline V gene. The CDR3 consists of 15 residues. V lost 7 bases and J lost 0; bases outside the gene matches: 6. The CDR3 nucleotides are TGTGCCAGCACCAGCGGGGGAGATAGCACAGATACGCAGTATTTT. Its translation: CASTSGGDSTDTQYF.

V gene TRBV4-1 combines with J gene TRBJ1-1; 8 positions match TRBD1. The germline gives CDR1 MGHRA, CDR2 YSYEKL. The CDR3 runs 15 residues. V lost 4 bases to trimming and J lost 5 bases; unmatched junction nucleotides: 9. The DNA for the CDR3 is TGCGCCAGCAGCCCCGGAATGGACAGGGAAACTGAAGCTTTCTTT. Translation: CASSPGMDRETEAFF.

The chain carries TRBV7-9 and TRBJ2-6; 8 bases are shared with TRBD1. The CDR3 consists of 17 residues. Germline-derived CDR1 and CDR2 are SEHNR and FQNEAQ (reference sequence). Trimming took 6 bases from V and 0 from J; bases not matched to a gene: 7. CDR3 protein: CASRPRDRNSGANVLTF. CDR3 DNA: TGTGCCAGCAGACCTCGGGACAGGAACTCTGGGGCCAACGTCCTGACTTTC. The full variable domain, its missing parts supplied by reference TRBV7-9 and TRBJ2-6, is DTGVSQNPRHKITKRGQNVTFRCDPISEHNRLYWYRQTLGQGPEFLTYFQNEAQLEKSRLLSDRFSAERPKGSFSTLEIQRTEQGDSAMYLCASRPRDRNSGANVLTFGAGSRLTVL.

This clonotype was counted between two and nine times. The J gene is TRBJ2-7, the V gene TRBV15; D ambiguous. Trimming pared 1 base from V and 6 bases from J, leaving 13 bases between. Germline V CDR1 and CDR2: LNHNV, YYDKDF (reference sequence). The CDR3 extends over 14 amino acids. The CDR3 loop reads CATSRGLPGGEQYF. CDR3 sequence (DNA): TGTGCCACCAGCAGAGGTCTACCCGGCGGCGAGCAGTACTTC.

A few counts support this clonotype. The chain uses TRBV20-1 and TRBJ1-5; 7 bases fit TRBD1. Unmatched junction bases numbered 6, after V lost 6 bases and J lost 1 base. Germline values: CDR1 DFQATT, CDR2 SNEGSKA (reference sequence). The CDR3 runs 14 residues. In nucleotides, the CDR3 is TGCAGTGCCCAGGGGGGGGGCAGCAATCAGCCCCAGCATTTT. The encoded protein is CSAQGGGSNQPQHF.